The 5 T cell receptor beta chains in this list originate from one sample, sequenced in a study of CD8+ T cells in alopecia areata. Extracted RNA was reverse transcribed, and the resulting cDNA served as sequencing template. The data were produced by immunoSEQ multiplex PCR, yet TCRdb's version contains in-frame clones alone and is incomplete. The data list under 2,000 clones, none observed once; approximately 40% falls to the top ten. Sequencing was done on a sample of skin. The receptors were gathered from a C3H/HeJ mouse with alopecia areata. The MHC haplotype of this mouse line is H2-k.

Comment on this clone: These gene names are mouse names. From the germline J gene comes the end of the CDR3, since the read stops 4 residues before it. V is TRBV12-1 and J is TRBJ2-7, with D possibly being TRBD2 (6 bases). The CDR3 runs 12 residues. The germline V gene encodes CDR1 SGHSN and CDR2 HYEKVE. This CDR3 is CASSPLGYEQYF. The DNA read from the CDR3 is TGTGCCAGCTCTCCCCTGGGGTAT.

Many counts were recorded for this clone. Gene labels here are mouse ones. Sequencing ends 4 residues short of the CDR3 end; the germline J gene provides the rest. V is TRBV1 and J is TRBJ2-4; D gene uncertain. Germline V gives CDR1 NSQYPW, CDR2 LRSPGD (reference sequence). The CDR3 covers 14 residues. The V end was cut by 2 bases, the J end by 3 bases, with 9 bases between. The CDR3 region is CTCSAPAGQNTLYF. Incomplete CDR3 DNA: TGCACCTGCAGTGCACCCGCAGGCCAAAAC.

In its sample, this clone was seen many times. Here the gene names and germline are mouse. The sequence runs out 4 residues before the end of the CDR3; the remainder is reconstructed from the germline J gene. The chain employs TRBV13-2 and TRBJ2-3; TRBD1 is a possible D gene (6 bases). The germline V gene encodes CDR1 NNHNN and CDR2 SYGAGS (reference sequence). The CDR3 sequence is 14 residues long. The V end lost 2 bases, the J end lost 2 bases, and 9 bases lay between the germline ends. CDR3 bases read: TGTGCCAGCGGTGAATACAGGGATGCAGAA. Its translation is CASGEYRDAE. The entire CDR3 reads CASGEYRDAETLYF.

This clone turned up a few times. The genes and germline here are from mouse. The read stops 4 residues short of the end of the CDR3; the missing end is completed from the germline J gene. The chain has TRBV16 and TRBJ1-1; D unresolved. The CDR3 is 13 residues long. Germline CDR1 is SGHSA and CDR2 is FRNQAP. The germline V and J ends were trimmed by 0 bases and 1 base, with 3 bases remaining between them. The sequenced part of the CDR3 DNA is TGTGCAAGCAGCTTAGACATAAACACA. Its translation is CASSLDINT. The CDR3 in its entirety is CASSLDINTEVFF. The full variable domain, its missing parts supplied by reference TRBV16 and TRBJ1-1, is NAGVIQTPRHKVTGKGQEATLWCEPISGHSAVFWYRQTIVQGLEFLTYFRNQAPIDDSGMPKERFSAQMPNQSHSTLKIQSTQPQDSAVYLCASSLDINTEVFFGKGTRLTVV.

With respect to this clone: Gene names follow the mouse nomenclature. The CDR3 end lies 4 residues beyond the end of the read and is filled in from the germline J gene. The chain combines TRBV13-1 with TRBJ1-1; D may be TRBD1 (6 bases). V was shortened by 6 bases and J by 3 bases, with 12 bases between the two germline ends. The germline CDR1 and CDR2 sequences are NSHNY and SYGAGN. The CDR3 contains 13 residues. The CDR3 sequence is CASTEQGDTEVFF. The part of the CDR3 DNA that was read is TGTGCCAGCACCGAACAGGGAGACACA.